Following are 21 T cell receptor beta chains from one sample sequenced in a study of cytomegalovirus exposure and HLA in healthy donors. 60 Vbeta and 13 Jbeta primers were used in PCR. The table came from immunoSEQ multiplex PCR; TCRdb's copy has only in-frame clones and leaves some out. In the table there are fewer than 85,000 clones, more than 70% of which are singletons. The sequenced sample consisted of PBMCs. The receptors were gathered from a woman between 40 and 50 years old in good health and CMV-seropositive.

The rearrangement joins TRBV19 to TRBJ1-1, with 11 bases aligning to TRBD1. The CDR3 has 16 residues. From germline, CDR1 is LNHDA and CDR2 SQIVND (reference sequence). V gave up 5 bases and J gave up 8 bases; unmatched junction bases: 13. The CDR3 loop reads CASSPWTGGRREEAFF. CDR3 nucleotide sequence: TGTGCCAGTAGTCCTTGGACAGGGGGCCGGAGAGAAGAAGCTTTCTTT. Filled out from reference TRBV19 and TRBJ1-1, the complete variable domain reads DGGITQSPKYLFRKEGQNVTLSCEQNLNHDAMYWYRQDPGQGLRLIYYSQIVNDFQKGDIAEGYSVSREKKESFPLTVTSAQKNPTAFYLCASSPWTGGRREEAFFGQGTRLTVV.

The chain links TRBV27 to TRBJ1-2; TRBD1 aligns across 8 bases. The CDR3 is made up of 14 amino acids. The V and J ends lost 8 bases and 1 base, in that order; junction bases with no gene match: 6. Germline assignment: CDR1 MNHEY and CDR2 SMNVEV (reference sequence). The CDR3 is CASGEGQGNYGYTF. CDR3 in DNA: TGTGCCAGCGGCGAAGGACAGGGTAACTATGGCTACACCTTC.

The rearrangement uses TRBV11-3 and TRBJ1-2, with TRBD1 matching over 11 bases. Losses at the gene ends were 5 bases for V and 3 bases for J; bases not matched to a gene: 5. CDR3 length: 15 residues. Per the germline V gene, CDR1 is SGHNT and CDR2 is YENEEA. CDR3 in amino acids: CASSPRTGGDYGYTF. In DNA, the CDR3 is TGTGCCAGCAGCCCGCGGACAGGGGGCGACTATGGCTACACCTTC. Full variable domain (remainder filled in from reference TRBV11-3 and TRBJ1-2): EAGVVQSPRYKIIEKKQPVAFWCNPISGHNTLYWYLQNLGQGPELLIRYENEEAVDDSQLPKDRFSAERLKGVDSTLKIQPAELGDSAVYLCASSPRTGGDYGYTFGSGTRLTVV.

This clone was seen only once. The chain uses TRBV2 and TRBJ1-5; D not resolved. V shed 3 bases and J shed 2 bases, with 8 bases lying between them. Germline V lookup: CDR1 SNHLY, CDR2 FYNNEI. The CDR3 totals 14 residues. In DNA, the CDR3 is TGTGCCAGCAGTGATTTGGCGGGCAATCAGCCCCAGCATTTT. Its translation is CASSDLAGNQPQHF.

V gene TRBV5-1 combines with J gene TRBJ2-2, with 13 bases that match TRBD2. V shed 4 bases, J shed 6 bases, and the junction held 6 bases outside the gene matches. In germline, CDR1 is SGHRS, CDR2 YFSETQ. This CDR3 spans 16 amino acids. The CDR3 DNA follows: TGCGCCAGCAGCCAGACTAGCGGGGGGCACGCCGGGGAGCTGTTTTTT. Its translation is CASSQTSGGHAGELFF.

This chain links TRBV4-2 with TRBJ2-7; D not resolved. The CDR3 spans 16 residues. Germline-derived CDR1 and CDR2 are LGHNA and YNFKEQ. Trimming shortened V by 4 bases and J by 4 bases, and 20 bases separated the two germline ends. The CDR3 protein is CASSPSPGRRRYEQYF. CDR3 nucleotide sequence: TGTGCCAGCAGCCCAAGCCCAGGTAGGCGCAGATACGAGCAGTACTTC.

This chain connects TRBV20-1 to TRBJ2-1; D unresolved. CDR3 size: 11 residues. V lost 1 base and J lost 12, with 10 bases in between. Germline V CDR1 and CDR2: DFQATT, SNEGSKA (reference sequence). CDR3 sequence: CSARGRKVQFF. In DNA, the CDR3 is TGCAGTGCTAGAGGCAGGAAGGTGCAGTTCTTC.

The chain joins TRBV5-6 to TRBJ1-5, with 7 bases aligning to TRBD1. The CDR3 contains 14 residues. V was clipped by 4 bases and J by 5 bases; unmatched bases: 6. CDR1 and CDR2 from the germline V gene are SGHDT and YYEEEE. As DNA, the CDR3 is TGTGCCAGCAGCACATACAGGGGCTATCAGCCCCAGCATTTT. It specifies CASSTYRGYQPQHF.

This clone was observed a few times. The rearrangement joins TRBV9 to TRBJ1-2; D ambiguous. V was cut by 0 bases and J by 8 bases, with 17 bases left in between. This CDR3 has 15 residues. CDR1 is SGDLS and CDR2 is YYNGEE in the germline V gene. CDR3 sequence reads: CASSVDVEAFGGYTF. Here the CDR3 DNA reads TGTGCCAGCAGCGTAGATGTAGAGGCGTTTGGGGGCTACACCTTC. The whole variable domain, remainder taken from reference TRBV9 and TRBJ1-2, is DSGVTQTPKHLITATGQRVTLRCSPRSGDLSVYWYQQSLDQGLQFLIQYYNGEERAKGNILERFSAQQFPDLHSELNLSSLELGDSALYFCASSVDVEAFGGYTFGSGTRLTVV.

V and J are TRBV5-4 and TRBJ2-3, with a tentative D call TRBD2 (6 bases). The CDR3 totals 16 residues. Germline CDR1 is SGHNT and CDR2 is YYREEE (reference sequence). Trimming took off 0 bases at V and 0 bases at J, with 11 bases between the two ends. The CDR3 nucleotides read TGTGCCAGCAGCTTGGCCAGACGGGGGAGCACAGATACGCAGTATTTT. This encodes CASSLARRGSTDTQYF.

This rearrangement joins TRBV7-2 to TRBJ1-2; the match to TRBD1 covers 11 bases. CDR1 and CDR2 (germline): SGHTA, FQGNSA. The CDR3 extends over 14 amino acids. The J segment lost 8 bases and the V segment lost 0 bases, leaving 2 bases of the junction unmatched. CDR3 amino acids: CASSLAWTGGGYTF. The DNA of the CDR3 is TGTGCCAGCAGCTTAGCGTGGACAGGGGGCGGCTACACCTTC.

V gene TRBV4-1 combines with J gene TRBJ1-5; D is undetermined. V dropped 2 bases and J dropped 6 bases, with 11 bases sitting between them. The CDR3 runs to 14 residues. Germline assignment: CDR1 MGHRA and CDR2 YSYEKL. CDR3 loop: CASSQTGGGQPQHF. The CDR3 nucleotides are TGCGCCAGCAGCCAAACGGGTGGCGGTCAGCCCCAGCATTTT.

The chain has TRBV7-3 and TRBJ2-1, with 12 bases aligning to TRBD2. Germline V lookup: CDR1 SGHTA, CDR2 FQGTGA. Germline trimming cut 5 bases from V and 7 bases from J; bases unmatched to any gene: 3. The CDR3 sequence is 14 residues long. CDR3: CASSPSGGVNEQFF. Written as DNA, the CDR3 is TGTGCCAGCAGCCCTAGCGGGGGGGTAAATGAGCAGTTCTTC.

The chain is built from TRBV11-3 and TRBJ2-2, with 10 bases identical to TRBD2. The CDR3 has 15 residues. Germline CDR1 reads SGHNT; CDR2 reads YENEEA. V lost 4 bases and J lost 3; bases outside the gene matches: 2. CDR3 sequence reads: CASSYGTSDTGELFF. The CDR3 DNA follows: TGTGCCAGCAGCTATGGGACTAGCGACACCGGGGAGCTGTTTTTT.

The chain links TRBV19 to TRBJ1-2, with 9 bases fitting TRBD1. Germline CDR1 is LNHDA and CDR2 is SQIVND (reference sequence). The trim removed 6 bases at V and 8 bases at J, leaving 7 bases unmatched. The CDR3 contains 13 residues. CDR3 residues: CASSRDRASGYTF. The CDR3 nucleotides are TGTGCCAGTAGCCGGGACAGGGCAAGCGGCTACACCTTC.

The chain employs TRBV4-2 and TRBJ1-1; D is possibly TRBD1 (5 bases). The germline V and J ends were trimmed by 0 bases and 11 bases, with 19 bases remaining between them. This CDR3 spans 15 amino acids. CDR1 and CDR2 from the germline V gene are LGHNA and YNFKEQ. CDR3 loop: CASSQEGGADSAAFF. Written as DNA, the CDR3 is TGTGCCAGCAGCCAAGAGGGAGGGGCGGACTCTGCGGCTTTCTTT.

The V call is TRBV5-1, the J call TRBJ1-6; 8 nucleotides match TRBD1. This CDR3 spans 16 amino acids. Germline lookup yields CDR1 SGHRS and CDR2 YFSETQ. The junction had 12 bases not matched to a gene; V was cut back by 4 bases and J by 9 bases. The CDR3 DNA sequence: TGCGCCAGCAGCGCGACCCTAGGACAGGGTGGTTCACCCCTCCACTTT. Its translation: CASSATLGQGGSPLHF.

This clone showed up just once. This chain connects TRBV7-3 to TRBJ1-1, with 7 bases fitting TRBD1. There are 13 residues in the CDR3. The V gene end was trimmed by 5 bases and the J gene end by 3 bases; junction bases not matched to a gene: 3. From germline, CDR1 is SGHTA and CDR2 FQGTGA. CDR3 sequence (DNA): TGTGCCAGCAGCATTGACAGGGACACTGAAGCTTTCTTT. Protein sequence: CASSIDRDTEAFF.

This clone was seen a handful of times. The chain joins TRBV6-6 to TRBJ2-7, with 8 bases aligning to TRBD2. CDR1 and CDR2 (germline): MNHNY, SVGAGI (reference sequence). After removal of 5 bases from V and 3 bases from J, the junction contained 12 bases not matched to a gene. This CDR3 is 16 amino acids long. CDR3 nucleotides: TGTGCCAGCAGTCCCTTGGGGCAGCGGGGGTTCTACGAGCAGTACTTC. Translation: CASSPLGQRGFYEQYF.

The chain links TRBV15 to TRBJ2-7, with 7 bases aligning to TRBD1. The trim removed 0 bases at V and 7 bases at J, leaving 6 bases unmatched. The CDR3 is made up of 14 amino acids. Germline loops: CDR1 LNHNV, CDR2 YYDKDF (reference sequence). The CDR3 loop is CATSRDQTGKEQYF. CDR3 sequence (DNA): TGTGCCACCAGCAGAGATCAGACAGGGAAAGAGCAGTACTTC.

V gene TRBV5-1 combines with J gene TRBJ1-3, with TRBD1 matching 8 bases. Germline V lookup: CDR1 SGHRS, CDR2 YFSETQ. V lost 1 base and J lost 3; bases outside the gene matches: 0. The CDR3 spans 14 residues. CDR3: CASSLTGGGNTIYF. In DNA form, the CDR3 reads TGCGCCAGCAGCTTGACAGGGGGTGGAAACACCATATATTTT.